One T cell receptor (beta chain) is described in this entry. This sample stems from a study of blood T cell repertoires in COVID-19. Study information: COVID-19 samples collected from the United States, Italy and Spain covered acute and convalescent phases. The cDNA or gDNA used as material had been derived from T cells, B-cell-depleted T cells, or PBMCs.

Germline V lookup: CDR1 LGHDT, CDR2 YNNKEL (reference sequence). J lost 9 bases, V lost 4 bases, and 5 bases had no gene match. The CDR3 runs 13 residues. Original handling: Amplification from reference gene primers served as the basis for estimated nucleated cell counts. Measured with immunoSEQ multiplex PCR; TCRdb has only the in-frame clones, and not every one. V and J calls plus clone size are reproduced from that table; the DNA served to infer D and trimming. The table records over 90,000 clones, about nine tenths of them present only once. The sequenced sample consisted of peripheral blood. The TCR originated in a woman older than 75 in a cohort sampled during active COVID-19. This sequence joins TRBV3-1 (or the pseudogene TRBV3-2) and TRBJ1-4, with 7 nucleotides matching TRBD1. Written as DNA, the CDR3 is TGTGCCAGCAGCCGTCCAGGGGGGAAAAAACTGTTTTTT. This codes for CASSRPGGKKLFF.